Presented here are 28 T cell receptor beta chains from one specimen sequenced in a study of blood T cells in healthy people across ages. Next came a second PCR, run for 7 to 11 cycles, which used a sample-barcoded 5' primer along with a J-beta primer mix. TCRdb called the 5' RACE reads again in MiXCR, with one record for every CDR3 protein. The table lists some 1.7 million distinct CDR3 sequences, roughly 27% of them singletons. Specimen: blood. The receptors were gathered from a woman in her 30s in good health.

In its sample, this clonotype was seen a few times. V gene TRBV5-6 combines with J gene TRBJ2-5; 12 nucleotides line up with TRBD2. The V and J ends lost 0 bases and 2 bases, in that order; junction bases with no gene match: 8. Germline V gives CDR1 SGHDT, CDR2 YYEEEE. The CDR3 consists of 18 residues. The CDR3 spells CASSLGGLAGLDQETQYF. The DNA of the CDR3 is TGTGCCAGCAGCTTGGGAGGACTAGCGGGGCTAGATCAAGAGACCCAGTACTTC.

The rearrangement joins TRBV2 to TRBJ2-7; D tentatively reads TRBD1 or TRBD2 (5 bases each). This CDR3 has 13 residues. Trimming took 3 bases from V and 7 from J, leaving 13 bases between them. CDR1 is SNHLY, CDR2 FYNNEI, per germline. The CDR3 loop is CASSELGAGEQYF. Written as DNA, the CDR3 is TGTGCCAGCAGTGAGCTCGGGGCTGGGGAGCAGTACTTC. The full variable domain, its missing parts supplied by reference TRBV2 and TRBJ2-7, is EPEVTQTPSHQVTQMGQEVILRCVPISNHLYFYWYRQILGQKVEFLVSFYNNEISEKSEIFDDQFSVERPDGSNFTLKIRSTKLEDSAMYFCASSELGAGEQYFGPGTRLTVT.

This clonotype was seen more than once but under ten times. One end of the junction varies from germline; a read error may be responsible. The chain is built from TRBV20-1 and TRBJ2-1; 12 bases are shared with TRBD2. CDR1 is DFQATT, CDR2 SNEGSKA, per germline (reference sequence). This CDR3 has 14 residues. The CDR3 sequence is CGAATSGGYNEQFF. The CDR3 DNA reads as TGCGGTGCCGCGACTAGCGGGGGATACAATGAGCAGTTCTTC.

This clonotype was detected a few times. The chain couples TRBV2 to TRBJ2-1; D is perhaps TRBD2 (6 bases). The CDR3 contains 13 residues. The V end was cut by 4 bases, the J end by 7 bases, with 11 bases between. Germline V lookup: CDR1 SNHLY, CDR2 FYNNEI. The CDR3 bases are TGTGCCAGCAGTGTAGTTGGGAGGAATGAGCAGTTCTTC. Protein product: CASSVVGRNEQFF.

This clonotype showed up just a few times. The V call is TRBV3-1, the J call TRBJ2-7; 15 bases are shared with TRBD2. V lost 4 bases to trimming and J lost 7 bases; unmatched junction nucleotides: 8. This CDR3 region has 16 residues. CDR1 is LGHDT and CDR2 is YNNKEL in the germline V gene (reference sequence). This CDR3 reads CASSLRGLAGGGEQYF. CDR3 nucleotides: TGTGCCAGCAGCCTCAGGGGACTAGCGGGGGGTGGGGAGCAGTACTTC.

In regard to this clonotype: This may be a read error: a much more frequent sequence differs by one nucleotide. This chain uses TRBV29-1 with TRBJ2-5; D gene ambiguous. The CDR3 is 9 residues long. The V and J ends lost 5 bases and 10 bases respectively, with 8 bases between them. Germline CDR1 is SQVTM and CDR2 is ANQGSEA. DNA for the CDR3: TGCAGCGTTAAAGGACGCCAGTACTTC. Protein: CSVKGRQYF.

This clonotype was observed a handful of times. The chain employs TRBV4-1 and TRBJ1-6, with 10 nucleotides matching TRBD1. This CDR3 is 15 amino acids long. Germline loops: CDR1 MGHRA, CDR2 YSYEKL. Trimming took 0 bases from V and 10 from J; bases not matched to a gene: 3. In DNA form, the CDR3 reads TGCGCCAGCAGCCAAGAGGGGACAGGGGTCTCACCCCTCCACTTT. As protein: CASSQEGTGVSPLHF.

This clonotype came up a few times. The chain recombines TRBV9 with TRBJ2-7; TRBD1 matches at 12 bases. Germline values: CDR1 SGDLS, CDR2 YYNGEE. V was pared by 0 bases and J by 0 bases, with 4 bases of the junction left unmatched. This CDR3 region has 17 residues. As DNA, the CDR3 is TGTGCCAGCAGCGTAGGGGACAGGGGGCGGTTCTCCTACGAGCAGTACTTC. Protein: CASSVGDRGRFSYEQYF.

The chain links TRBV7-2 to TRBJ1-5, with D possibly TRBD1 on 5 matching bases. V shed 1 base and J shed 3 bases, with 13 bases lying between them. Per germline, CDR1 SGHTA and CDR2 FQGNSA. The CDR3 runs 16 residues. The CDR3 nucleotides read TGTGCCAGCAGCTTAGAGGGGACCCTCTACAATCAGCCCCAGCATTTT. Amino acid sequence: CASSLEGTLYNQPQHF.

V usage is TRBV2 and J usage is TRBJ2-2, with TRBD2 as a possible D gene (6 bases). The V end lost 7 bases, the J end lost 5 bases, and 11 bases lay between the germline ends. The CDR3 is made up of 13 amino acids. CDR1 is SNHLY, CDR2 FYNNEI, per germline. The CDR3 protein is CASMPGRTGELFF. The CDR3 DNA sequence: TGTGCCAGCATGCCAGGGAGGACCGGGGAGCTGTTTTTT.

This clonotype was seen repeatedly, ten times or more. J is TRBJ2-5 and V is TRBV29-1, with no clear D. The V gene's germline CDR1 is SQVTM and CDR2 ANQGSEA. V was shortened by 3 bases and J by 4 bases, with 3 bases between the two germline ends. The CDR3 contains 10 residues. Here the CDR3 DNA reads TGCAGCGTTGATACAGAGACCCAGTACTTC. Its translation is CSVDTETQYF.

This clonotype came up a few times. The V gene is TRBV4-3, the J gene TRBJ1-1, with TRBD1 as a possible D gene (5 bases). V was clipped by 1 base and J by 11 bases, with 17 bases between them. This CDR3 comprises 14 residues. Looked up from germline, CDR1 is LGHNA and CDR2 is YSLEER. The CDR3 DNA follows: TGCGCCAGCAGCCAAGTACTGCAGGGCGAAAAGGCTTTCTTT. It translates to CASSQVLQGEKAFF.

The V call is TRBV18, the J call TRBJ1-4, with unresolved D. Trimming cost V 3 bases and J 8 bases, with 16 bases left between them. This CDR3 spans 15 amino acids. Germline V lookup: CDR1 KGHSH, CDR2 LQKENI. The chain's CDR3 is CASSPGLGLDEKLFF. The CDR3 DNA reads TGTGCCAGCTCACCCGGTTTGGGGTTGGACGAAAAACTGTTTTTT.

The chain carries TRBV6-5 and TRBJ1-1; D is unclear. Germline values: CDR1 MNHEY, CDR2 SVGAGI. CDR3 length: 15 residues. V was pared by 0 bases and J by 3 bases, with 11 bases between. CDR3 sequence (DNA): TGTGCCAGCAGTTACTCGAAGGCAGCAGACACTGAAGCTTTCTTT. Protein: CASSYSKAADTEAFF.

This clonotype was detected a few times. V usage is TRBV4-3 and J usage is TRBJ2-3; D is unresolved. Trimming left V 0 bases short and J 6 bases short, with 10 bases between. Germline CDR1 and CDR2: LGHNA and YSLEER. The CDR3 is 14 residues long. DNA of the CDR3: TGCGCCAGCAGCCAAGATGGTGCTCGTGATACGCAGTATTTT. Its translation is CASSQDGARDTQYF.

This clonotype has just a few counts. The gene calls are TRBV12-3 or TRBV12-4 and TRBJ1-2, with TRBD1 matching over 8 bases. V was clipped by 6 bases and J by 1 base; unmatched bases: 7. The CDR3 covers 15 residues. CDR3 sequence (DNA): TGTGCCAGCAGCCCCTGGGACAGGCTTAACTATGGCTACACCTTC. This codes for CASSPWDRLNYGYTF.

The chain uses TRBV9 and TRBJ2-7; 12 nucleotides match TRBD2. The length of the CDR3 is 15 residues. Germline assignment: CDR1 SGDLS and CDR2 YYNGEE. The J segment lost 2 bases and the V segment lost 3 bases, leaving 3 bases of the junction unmatched. The CDR3 region is CASSAGLAGPYEQYF. The CDR3 bases are TGTGCCAGCAGCGCTGGACTAGCGGGACCCTACGAGCAGTACTTC.

The rearrangement links TRBV12-3 or TRBV12-4 to TRBJ2-6, with no clear D. This CDR3 contains 14 residues. Trimming removed 6 bases at V and 1 base at J, with 7 bases between. This CDR3 reads CASRTRSGANVLTF. The CDR3 bases are TGTGCCAGCAGGACCCGGTCTGGGGCCAACGTCCTGACTTTC.

V and J are TRBV6-4 and TRBJ1-1, with D uncertain. Germline V gene sequence: CDR1 MRHNA, CDR2 SNTAGT. Trimming removed 3 bases from V and 2 bases from J, with 7 bases in between. The CDR3 has 13 residues. This CDR3 is CASSETRNTEAFF. The CDR3 bases are TGTGCCAGCAGTGAAACACGAAACACTGAAGCTTTCTTT.

V is TRBV10-3 and J is TRBJ2-3; 7 bases align to TRBD2. CDR1 and CDR2 (germline): ENHRY, SYGVKD. V shed 3 bases and J 3 bases; nucleotides not matched to a gene: 9. This CDR3 is built from 16 residues. CDR3 loop: CAISDSREGGTDTQYF. Written as DNA, the CDR3 is TGTGCCATCAGTGATAGCAGGGAGGGAGGAACAGATACGCAGTATTTT.

Notes on this clonotype: At one end the junction does not follow the germline gene, possibly because of a read error. The chain carries TRBV5-1 and TRBJ1-1; TRBD1 might be the D (6 bases). Germline-derived CDR1 and CDR2 are SGHRS and YFSETQ. The CDR3 spans 16 residues. In DNA, the CDR3 is TGCGCCAGTAGCTTCCTCAGGGGCTCCGGGCACACTGAAGCTTTCTTT. Protein product: CASSFLRGSGHTEAFF.

The rearrangement links TRBV20-1 to TRBJ2-1, with 9 nucleotides matching TRBD2. This CDR3 has 15 residues. The germline V gene has CDR1 DFQATT and CDR2 SNEGSKA (reference sequence). The junction had 6 bases not matched to a gene; V was cut back by 0 bases and J by 6 bases. CDR3 region: CSARDGGRAVNEQFF. In DNA form, the CDR3 reads TGCAGTGCTAGAGACGGCGGGAGGGCGGTCAATGAGCAGTTCTTC.

V is TRBV27 and J is TRBJ2-1; maybe TRBD2 (6 bases). In germline, CDR1 is MNHEY, CDR2 SMNVEV (reference sequence). V was trimmed by 3 bases and J by 9 bases, leaving 18 bases between them. CDR3 length: 15 amino acids. The CDR3 sequence is CASSFRLGGLGEQFF. The CDR3 region has the DNA TGTGCCAGCAGTTTCCGACTAGGAGGACTTGGTGAGCAGTTCTTC.

The chain uses TRBV21-1 and TRBJ1-5. TRBV21-1 is a known pseudogene. The CDR3 spans 18 residues. This CDR3 reads CASSKPGFLFCSNQPQHF. CDR3 DNA sequence: TGTGCCAGCAGCAAACCGGGCTTCCTATTTTGTAGCAATCAGCCCCAGCATTTT.

The rearrangement links TRBV11-2 to TRBJ1-1; no firm D call. The ends were cut back, 1 base at V and 11 bases at J, with 17 bases in the middle. This CDR3 has 14 amino acids. Germline V gene sequence: CDR1 SGHAT, CDR2 FQNNGV. CDR3 sequence (DNA): TGTGCCAGCAGCTTAGTTCCAATAGGGAGTCAGGCTTTCTTT. Its protein product is CASSLVPIGSQAFF.

The V call is TRBV2, the J call TRBJ2-1; 9 bases map to TRBD1. This CDR3 spans 12 amino acids. Germline V gene sequence: CDR1 SNHLY, CDR2 FYNNEI. V was pared by 4 bases and J by 11 bases, with 3 bases of the junction left unmatched. The CDR3 region is CASSGQGDQQFF. The CDR3 bases are TGTGCCAGCAGTGGACAGGGGGACCAGCAGTTCTTC.

V usage is TRBV7-6 and J usage is TRBJ2-7, with 14 nucleotides matching TRBD2. The CDR3 has 15 amino acids. Germline V lookup: CDR1 SGHVS, CDR2 FNYEAQ. V gave up 5 bases and J gave up 6 bases; unmatched junction bases: 6. The CDR3 bases are TGTGCCAGCAGCCCGACTAGCGGGAGGGCCGGCGAGCAGTACTTC. Protein: CASSPTSGRAGEQYF.

A few counts support this clonotype. The chain has TRBV12-3 or TRBV12-4 and TRBJ2-2; 9 nucleotides line up with TRBD1. There are 18 residues in the CDR3. The V gene end was trimmed by 5 bases and the J gene end by 0 bases; junction bases not matched to a gene: 10. CDR3 sequence (DNA): TGTGCCAGCAGTCCCCCGTGGCGGACAGGGGCGAACACCGGGGAGCTGTTTTTT. Encoded protein: CASSPPWRTGANTGELFF.